Described below is a single T cell receptor beta chain sequence and its context. This specimen belongs to a study of monozygotic twins with cystic fibrosis. TCRdb's table, derived via immunoSEQ multiplex PCR, lists solely in-frame clones and lacks some. The repertoire holds 30,000 to 35,000 clones, with 90% to 98% as singletons. Sequencing input: blood. The receptor comes from a girl aged 2-10 years with cystic fibrosis.

CDR3 loop: CAWRSGTEAFF. The CDR3 region has the DNA TGTGCCTGGAGATCTGGGACTGAAGCTTTCTTT. V usage is TRBV30 and J usage is TRBJ1-1; D ambiguous. Between the trimmed V and J ends, which lost 3 bases and 5 bases, there was a span of 7 bases. The CDR3 is made up of 11 amino acids. CDR1 is GTSNPN and CDR2 is SVGIG in the germline V gene (reference sequence).